This T cell receptor beta chain was obtained from a study of radiotherapy plus CTLA-4 blockade in lung cancer. The V end was cut by 1 base, the J end by 3 bases, with 10 bases between. From germline, CDR1 is MGHDK and CDR2 SYGVNS. There are 14 residues in the CDR3. TCRdb's table, derived via immunoSEQ multiplex PCR, lists solely in-frame clones and lacks some. Of under 100,000 clones in the sample, about 80% were seen once. Sequenced material: peripheral blood, taken from a patient treated with radiotherapy plus ipilimumab. The V call is TRBV25-1, the J call TRBJ2-7; no clear D gene. The receptor's source is a human donor with non-small cell lung cancer that progressed on radiotherapy plus ipilimumab. CDR3 protein: CASSESGRFYEQYF. CDR3 sequence (DNA): TGTGCCAGCAGTGAATCCGGCAGGTTCTACGAGCAGTACTTC.